This T cell receptor beta chain came from a study of blood T cell repertoires in COVID-19. Study-level information: Samples of COVID-19 (acute and convalescent) were obtained from the United States, Italy and Spain.

Germline assignment: CDR1 MNHEY and CDR2 SMNVEV (reference sequence). Trimming removed 2 bases at V and 3 bases at J, with 11 bases between. This CDR3 has 16 residues. Clones were sequenced by immunoSEQ multiplex PCR, and TCRdb holds only the in-frame ones, with some missing. The data contain roughly 67,000 clones, over 75% of them singletons. J is TRBJ1-6 and V is TRBV27; possibly TRBD1 for D (6 bases). The clonotype originates from a man aged 50 to 59 with acute or convalescent COVID-19. Sequencing used peripheral blood. CDR3 region: CASSLAGARYNSPLHF. CDR3 sequence (DNA): TGTGCCAGCAGTTTAGCAGGGGCCCGCTATAATTCACCCCTCCACTTT.